These T cell receptor beta chains were read from a single sample in a study of cytomegalovirus exposure and HLA in healthy donors. Using immunoSEQ multiplex PCR, the repertoire was profiled, and TCRdb retains in-frame clones only, with some absent. The sample records roughly 220,000 clones, more than 65% being singletons. Sequenced sample: PBMCs. The receptors originated from a man between 50 and 59 years old in good health and CMV-seronegative. The CDR3 runs from the conserved cysteine through the conserved F or W. Fields, in order: clone size, J gene, D gene, V gene, CDR3 protein, CDR3 DNA. A D gene is named only where the DNA matches it firmly. Where a row states a size, it is once, few, many or the class of an expanded clone; other rows omit it.

clone size: .
J gene: TRBJ1-1
D gene: .
V gene: TRBV27
CDR3 protein: CASRLGVRAFF
CDR3 DNA: TGTGCCAGCAGGCTAGGGGTTCGGGCTTTCTTT

clone size: .
J gene: TRBJ2-5
D gene: .
V gene: TRBV28
CDR3 protein: CASKPLSRRETQYF
CDR3 DNA: TGTGCCAGTAAGCCCCTAAGTAGGAGGGAGACCCAGTACTTC

clone size: .
J gene: TRBJ2-3
D gene: .
V gene: TRBV7-9
CDR3 protein: CASSLAKRYRGREDTQYF
CDR3 DNA: TGTGCCAGCAGCTTAGCGAAGAGGTATAGGGGTCGAGAAGATACGCAGTATTTT

clone size: .
J gene: TRBJ2-1
D gene: .
V gene: TRBV28
CDR3 protein: CASSLSPGGPYNEQFF
CDR3 DNA: TGTGCCAGCAGTTTAAGTCCGGGGGGCCCCTACAATGAGCAGTTCTTC

clone size: .
J gene: TRBJ2-7
D gene: TRBD2
V gene: TRBV5-1
CDR3 protein: CASSLTSGASYEQYF
CDR3 DNA: TGCGCCAGCAGCTTGACTAGCGGGGCGAGCTACGAGCAGTACTTC

clone size: .
J gene: TRBJ1-1
D gene: .
V gene: TRBV10-3
CDR3 protein: CAISEPRTVEAFF
CDR3 DNA: TGTGCCATCAGTGAGCCGAGGACAGTTGAAGCTTTCTTT

clone size: few
J gene: TRBJ1-2
D gene: .
V gene: TRBV19
CDR3 protein: CATQNQGHTYGYTF
CDR3 DNA: TGTGCCACCCAAAACCAGGGCCACACCTATGGCTACACCTTC

clone size: few
J gene: TRBJ1-4
D gene: .
V gene: TRBV4-1
CDR3 protein: CASSQGEKLFF
CDR3 DNA: TGCGCCAGCAGCCAGGGCGAAAAACTGTTTTTT

clone size: .
J gene: TRBJ2-2
D gene: TRBD1
V gene: TRBV14
CDR3 protein: CASSRTGAPTGELFF
CDR3 DNA: TGTGCCAGCAGCCGTACAGGGGCCCCCACCGGGGAGCTGTTTTTT

clone size: .
J gene: TRBJ2-5
D gene: TRBD1
V gene: TRBV2
CDR3 protein: CASSAWGQALQETQYF
CDR3 DNA: TGTGCCAGCAGTGCATGGGGACAGGCCTTACAAGAGACCCAGTACTTC

clone size: .
J gene: TRBJ1-5
D gene: .
V gene: TRBV28
CDR3 protein: CASLIGGNQPQHF
CDR3 DNA: TGTGCCAGCCTCATAGGAGGCAATCAGCCCCAGCATTTT

clone size: .
J gene: TRBJ2-7
D gene: .
V gene: TRBV5-1
CDR3 protein: CASRLDPGAYEQYF
CDR3 DNA: TGCGCCAGCCGACTAGATCCGGGGGCCTACGAGCAGTACTTC

clone size: .
J gene: TRBJ2-7
D gene: TRBD1
V gene: TRBV7-6
CDR3 protein: CASSLGGTGAKEQYF
CDR3 DNA: TGTGCCAGCAGCTTAGGAGGGACAGGGGCGAAGGAGCAGTACTTC

clone size: .
J gene: TRBJ2-7
D gene: TRBD2
V gene: TRBV10-3
CDR3 protein: CAISGAGQAGYSYEQYF
CDR3 DNA: TGTGCCATCAGTGGTGCCGGGCAAGCGGGGTACTCCTACGAGCAGTACTTC

clone size: .
J gene: TRBJ2-7
D gene: .
V gene: TRBV28
CDR3 protein: CASSERSGSKTYEQYF
CDR3 DNA: TGTGCCAGCAGCGAACGTTCCGGGTCGAAGACCTACGAGCAGTACTTC

clone size: .
J gene: TRBJ1-3
D gene: .
V gene: TRBV7-9
CDR3 protein: CASSFSQLLSGNTIYF
CDR3 DNA: TGTGCCAGCAGCTTCTCACAGCTTCTATCTGGAAACACCATATATTTT

clone size: .
J gene: TRBJ2-7
D gene: TRBD2
V gene: TRBV5-1
CDR3 protein: CASSTIAGAAYEQYF
CDR3 DNA: TGCGCCAGCAGCACAATAGCGGGGGCAGCCTACGAGCAGTACTTC

clone size: .
J gene: TRBJ2-7
D gene: TRBD1
V gene: TRBV5-1
CDR3 protein: CASSWGQGDEQYF
CDR3 DNA: TGCGCCAGCAGCTGGGGACAGGGGGACGAGCAGTACTTC

clone size: .
J gene: TRBJ2-1
D gene: .
V gene: TRBV9
CDR3 protein: CASSVSEQRRTYNEQFF
CDR3 DNA: TGTGCCAGCAGCGTATCGGAGCAGAGGAGGACCTACAATGAGCAGTTCTTC

clone size: .
J gene: TRBJ2-7
D gene: TRBD2
V gene: TRBV6-1
CDR3 protein: CASSEIVAGGPFFLYEQYF
CDR3 DNA: TGTGCCAGCAGTGAAATAGTAGCGGGAGGGCCGTTTTTTCTCTACGAGCAGTACTTC

clone size: .
J gene: TRBJ2-5
D gene: .
V gene: TRBV7-9
CDR3 protein: CASSPTSTFQETQYF
CDR3 DNA: TGTGCCAGCAGTCCAACCTCGACATTCCAAGAGACCCAGTACTTC

clone size: .
J gene: TRBJ2-7
D gene: .
V gene: TRBV27
CDR3 protein: CASRYNRVGSYEQYF
CDR3 DNA: TGTGCCAGCAGATACAACAGGGTGGGCTCCTACGAGCAGTACTTC

clone size: .
J gene: TRBJ2-3
D gene: .
V gene: TRBV7-9
CDR3 protein: CASSFDTSSTDTQYF
CDR3 DNA: TGTGCCAGCAGCTTCGACACTTCTAGCACAGATACGCAGTATTTT

clone size: .
J gene: TRBJ1-6
D gene: TRBD1
V gene: TRBV4-2
CDR3 protein: CASSQPGQDVSPLHF
CDR3 DNA: TGTGCCAGCAGCCAACCCGGACAGGACGTGTCACCCCTCCACTTT

clone size: few
J gene: TRBJ2-7
D gene: .
V gene: TRBV9
CDR3 protein: CASSPSVSGTYEQYF
CDR3 DNA: TGTGCCAGCAGCCCATCGGTGAGCGGAACCTACGAGCAGTACTTC